These 22 T cell receptor beta chains were all obtained from the same sample, sequenced in a study of cytomegalovirus exposure and HLA in healthy donors. Primers for the PCR totalled 60 Vbeta and 13 Jbeta. Clones were sequenced by immunoSEQ multiplex PCR, and TCRdb holds only the in-frame ones, with some missing. The top ten clones hold about 6.1% of a sample with approximately 210,000 clones, roughly 82% of them seen once. The specimen was PBMCs. The receptors shown here come from a man aged 40-49 years in good health and CMV-seropositive.

The gene calls are TRBV5-1 and TRBJ2-7, with D hard to call. Trimming cost V 2 bases and J 2 bases, with 11 bases left between them. The CDR3 has 14 amino acids. The V gene's germline CDR1 is SGHRS and CDR2 YFSETQ. CDR3 amino acids: CASSFSANTYEQYF. CDR3 DNA sequence: TGCGCCAGCAGCTTCAGCGCGAACACCTACGAGCAGTACTTC.

V is TRBV14 and J is TRBJ1-1, with D perhaps matching TRBD1 (6 bases). Between the trimmed V and J ends, which lost 4 bases and 6 bases, there was a span of 21 bases. The V gene's germline CDR1 is SGHDN and CDR2 FVKESK. This CDR3 region has 16 residues. In nucleotides, the CDR3 is TGTGCCAGCAGCCCGGATTACGGCAGGGGATGGTCTGAAGCTTTCTTT. Residues: CASSPDYGRGWSEAFF.

This clone has a single count. The chain combines TRBV2 with TRBJ1-5, with TRBD1 matching over 8 bases. After removal of 3 bases from V and 7 bases from J, the junction contained 5 bases not matched to a gene. Per germline, CDR1 SNHLY and CDR2 FYNNEI. There are 14 residues in the CDR3. CDR3 coding DNA: TGTGCCAGCAGTGAGCAGGGGGCGCGGCAGCCCCAGCATTTT. Protein sequence: CASSEQGARQPQHF.

V is TRBV9 and J is TRBJ1-1, with D possibly TRBD1 on 5 matching bases. Germline CDR1 SGDLS, CDR2 YYNGEE. V shed 0 bases and J shed 3 bases, with 27 bases lying between them. The CDR3 is made up of 20 amino acids. The chain's CDR3 is CASSVGDWGRVVARHTEAFF. The CDR3 DNA follows: TGTGCCAGCAGCGTAGGGGACTGGGGCAGGGTGGTAGCGCGCCACACTGAAGCTTTCTTT.

This sequence joins TRBV21-1 and TRBJ2-7; TRBD1 is taken as the D call from the table, unchecked against the DNA. TRBV21-1 has pseudogene status. The CDR3 runs to 17 residues. DNA for the CDR3: TGTGCCAGCAGCAAAGACGAGCTCCCGACAGGCGCCTACGAGCAGTACGTC. Encoded protein: CASSKDELPTGAYEQYV.

In this sample, this clone turned up once. The J gene is TRBJ1-4, the V gene TRBV29-1; D gene unclear. Germline CDR1 reads SQVTM; CDR2 reads ANQGSEA. V shed 6 bases and J shed 11 bases, with 10 bases lying between them. The CDR3 extends over 10 amino acids. CDR3 nucleotide sequence: TGCAGCGTGAGGATGGAGAAACTGTTTTTT. Its translation: CSVRMEKLFF.

This rearrangement joins TRBV4-1 to TRBJ2-2; 8 nucleotides agree with TRBD1. The V and J ends lost 2 bases and 1 base, in that order; junction bases with no gene match: 12. The CDR3 totals 19 residues. Looked up from germline, CDR1 is MGHRA and CDR2 is YSYEKL. This CDR3 is CASSQSPGQAYQNTGELFF. The CDR3 DNA is TGCGCCAGCAGCCAATCTCCGGGACAGGCTTACCAGAACACCGGGGAGCTGTTTTTT.

V usage is TRBV19 and J usage is TRBJ2-3; D might be TRBD2 (6 bases). Germline values: CDR1 LNHDA, CDR2 SQIVND (reference sequence). The length of the CDR3 is 16 residues. Trimming removed 2 bases at V and 4 bases at J, with 16 bases between. The CDR3 protein is CASSISMGREADTQYF. CDR3 in DNA: TGTGCCAGTAGTATAAGTATGGGCAGGGAGGCAGATACGCAGTATTTT.

This clone was seen just once. The chain has TRBV5-6 and TRBJ2-3, with D possibly matching TRBD1 (6 bases). Trimming left V 1 base short and J 1 base short, with 13 bases between. The CDR3 extends over 16 amino acids. CDR1 and CDR2 from the germline V gene are SGHDT and YYEEEE. DNA for the CDR3: TGTGCCAGCAGCTTGAGTTGGGGGCAGGGCACAGATACGCAGTATTTT. This translates into CASSLSWGQGTDTQYF.

The chain recombines TRBV28 with TRBJ2-7; TRBD1 is a possible D gene (5 bases). The V gene lost 5 bases and the J gene lost 3 bases, with 17 bases spanning the gap. Germline lookup yields CDR1 MDHEN and CDR2 SYDVKM. The CDR3 contains 15 residues. The CDR3 bases are TGTGCCAGCAGTACAGGACAACCCGGATACTACGAGCAGTACGTC. Translation gives CASSTGQPGYYEQYV.

V gene TRBV9 combines with J gene TRBJ1-3; D ambiguous. Per the germline V gene, CDR1 is SGDLS and CDR2 is YYNGEE. The CDR3 extends over 16 amino acids. Trimming took off 4 bases at V and 0 bases at J, with 14 bases between the two ends. DNA for the CDR3: TGTGCCAGCAGCAAGTCGGGCGGGAGCTCTGGAAACACCATATATTTT. Protein: CASSKSGGSSGNTIYF.

Here the CDR3 DNA reads TGTGCCAAACTTCCGGTGTTTAATGAAAAACTGTTTTTT. Its protein is CAKLPVFNEKLFF. This chain connects TRBV9 to TRBJ1-4, with D unclear. Per germline, CDR1 SGDLS and CDR2 YYNGEE. Trimming removed 9 bases at V and 4 bases at J, with 13 bases between. This CDR3 is built from 13 residues.

This clone appeared a single time. V is TRBV12-5 and J is TRBJ2-3; 10 bases match TRBD2. The germline V gene encodes CDR1 LGHNT and CDR2 FRNRAP. The CDR3 consists of 17 residues. V lost 6 bases to trimming and J lost 2 bases; unmatched junction nucleotides: 11. CDR3 sequence: CASGQILLAGTTDTQYF. The DNA of the CDR3 is TGTGCTAGTGGCCAAATTCTACTAGCGGGGACCACAGATACGCAGTATTTT.

Concerning this clone: This CDR3 is also generated by other DNA sequences in the sample. The V gene is TRBV19, the J gene TRBJ2-7; 11 bases are shared with TRBD1. The germline gives CDR1 LNHDA, CDR2 SQIVND (reference sequence). This CDR3 contains 14 residues. V lost 3 bases and J lost 2; bases outside the gene matches: 0. The CDR3 nucleotides read TGTGCCAGTAGTATGGGACAGGGGGCCTACGAGCAGTACTTC. Translation gives CASSMGQGAYEQYF.

The gene calls are TRBV6-5 and TRBJ1-1, with 8 positions matching TRBD1. The junction had 9 bases not matched to a gene; V was cut back by 6 bases and J by 3 bases. Per the germline V gene, CDR1 is MNHEY and CDR2 is SVGAGI. There are 15 residues in the CDR3. This chain's CDR3 is CASSSLVRGHTEAFF. CDR3 sequence (DNA): TGTGCCAGCAGCTCTCTGGTCAGGGGGCACACTGAAGCTTTCTTT.

V gene TRBV5-1 combines with J gene TRBJ2-5; TRBD2 aligns across 8 bases. This CDR3 has 16 residues. Per germline, CDR1 SGHRS and CDR2 YFSETQ. The J segment lost 5 bases and the V segment lost 0 bases, leaving 9 bases of the junction unmatched. The chain's CDR3 is CASSLGGAGAVETQYF. The CDR3 region has the DNA TGCGCCAGCAGCTTGGGTGGAGCGGGAGCGGTGGAGACCCAGTACTTC.

This clone has only a few counts. The rearrangement links TRBV5-4 to TRBJ2-5, with 7 bases that match TRBD2. V dropped 1 base and J dropped 4; count of bases not matched to a gene: 10. CDR1 and CDR2 (germline): SGHNT, YYREEE (reference sequence). The length of the CDR3 is 16 residues. The CDR3 bases are TGTGCCAGCAGCTTGAGCGGGGCTCACGGAGGAGAGACCCAGTACTTC. The encoded protein is CASSLSGAHGGETQYF. Using reference TRBV5-4 and TRBJ2-5 for the parts outside the CDR3, the full variable domain is ETGVTQSPTHLIKTRGQQVTLRCSSQSGHNTVSWYQQALGQGPQFIFQYYREEENGRGNFPPRFSGLQFPNYSSELNVNALELDDSALYLCASSLSGAHGGETQYFGPGTRLLVL.

The chain carries TRBV7-8 and TRBJ1-5; D perhaps matches TRBD1 (6 bases). This CDR3 has 15 residues. The V gene lost 5 bases and the J gene lost 2 bases, with 13 bases spanning the gap. Germline loops: CDR1 SGHVS, CDR2 FQNEAQ. In nucleotides, the CDR3 is TGTGCCAGCAGCCACTACAGGGTTGGCAATCAGCCCCAGCATTTT. This translates into CASSHYRVGNQPQHF.

The V and J genes are TRBV7-9 and TRBJ2-7, with a weak D call TRBD2 (5 bases). Trimming took off 1 base at V and 4 bases at J, with 14 bases between the two ends. This CDR3 has 15 residues. Germline V CDR1 and CDR2: SEHNR, FQNEAQ (reference sequence). CDR3 residues: CASSLVPSGVYEQYF. The CDR3 DNA sequence: TGTGCCAGCAGCTTAGTGCCCAGCGGAGTATACGAGCAGTACTTC.

This chain joins TRBV4-1 and TRBJ2-5, with 7 bases that match TRBD2. CDR1 is MGHRA and CDR2 is YSYEKL in the germline V gene. The CDR3 consists of 15 residues. J gave up 4 bases and V 3 bases, and 8 bases lay outside the gene matches. For the CDR3, the DNA is TGCGCCAGCAGCCAGGGGACCCCGGGGGGAGAGACCCAGTACTTC. This gives the protein CASSQGTPGGETQYF.

This chain's CDR3 is CASSPGDRTTYGYTF. The CDR3 DNA sequence: TGCGCCAGCAGCCCGGGGGACAGGACGACTTATGGCTACACCTTC. V is TRBV5-1 and J is TRBJ1-2; 8 positions match TRBD1. The CDR3 sequence is 15 residues long. V lost 4 bases and J lost 5; bases outside the gene matches: 10. The germline gives CDR1 SGHRS, CDR2 YFSETQ.

CDR3 amino acids: CASSLAGGYGYTF. CDR3 DNA sequence: TGTGCCAGCAGCTTAGCAGGGGGCTATGGCTACACCTTC. V gene TRBV7-2 combines with J gene TRBJ1-2; D possibly corresponds to TRBD1 (6 bases). Germline CDR1 SGHTA, CDR2 FQGNSA. Deletions cut 0 bases from V and 4 bases from J, with 6 bases between. There are 13 residues in the CDR3.